The 6 T cell receptor beta chains presented below share a single source sample, sequenced in a study of T cell responses to AZD1222 COVID-19 vaccine. The protocol was immunoSEQ multiplex PCR, while the TCRdb copy is restricted to in-frame clones and leaves out a portion. The table records roughly 120,000 clones, approximately 85% of them present only once. The sample consisted of peripheral blood, taken 28 days after the second AZD1222 dose. These receptors originate from an adult who received the AZD1222 COVID-19 vaccine.

The chain is built from TRBV6-5 and TRBJ1-6; 8 bases line up with TRBD1. Per the germline V gene, CDR1 is MNHEY and CDR2 is SVGAGI. The CDR3 contains 14 residues. Trimming took 7 bases from V and 7 from J; bases not matched to a gene: 6. The CDR3: CASTRGQGNSPLHF. Written as DNA, the CDR3 is TGTGCCAGCACCCGAGGACAGGGCAATTCACCCCTCCACTTT.

V and J are TRBV7-9 and TRBJ1-1; tentatively, D is TRBD1 (6 bases). The CDR3 covers 17 residues. The V gene lost 0 bases and the J gene lost 0 bases, with 14 bases spanning the gap. The germline V gene has CDR1 SEHNR and CDR2 FQNEAQ (reference sequence). The CDR3 sequence is CASSLAAGGPLNTEAFF. CDR3 nucleotides: TGTGCCAGCAGCTTAGCAGCGGGGGGCCCCTTGAACACTGAAGCTTTCTTT.

The gene calls are TRBV4-1 and TRBJ1-4; 8 positions agree with TRBD1. V lost 3 bases, J lost 3 bases, and 12 bases stayed unmatched. The germline V gene has CDR1 MGHRA and CDR2 YSYEKL. The CDR3 has 18 amino acids. CDR3 sequence: CASSQTPLQGQANEKLFF. The DNA of the CDR3 is TGCGCCAGCAGCCAGACCCCCTTACAGGGACAGGCTAATGAAAAACTGTTTTTT.

This chain joins TRBV7-2 and TRBJ2-3; 8 bases map to TRBD2. The CDR3 extends over 14 amino acids. Unmatched junction bases numbered 3, after V lost 5 bases and J lost 2 bases. The V gene's germline CDR1 is SGHTA and CDR2 FQGNSA. CDR3 amino acids: CASSIGGATDTQYF. The CDR3 DNA sequence: TGTGCCAGCAGCATCGGGGGGGCCACAGATACGCAGTATTTT.

The chain joins TRBV18 to TRBJ1-3; tentatively, D is TRBD1 (6 bases). Germline CDR1 is KGHSH and CDR2 is LQKENI. This CDR3 spans 14 amino acids. V lost 8 bases and J lost 1, with 12 bases in between. This CDR3 is CASEGVRSGNTIYF. The CDR3, as DNA: TGTGCCAGCGAGGGGGTGCGTTCTGGAAACACCATATATTTT. The full variable domain, completed using reference TRBV18 and TRBJ1-3, is NAGVMQNPRHLVRRRGQEARLRCSPMKGHSHVYWYRQLPEEGLKFMVYLQKENIIDESGMPKERFSAEFPKEGPSILRIQQVVRGDSAAYFCASEGVRSGNTIYFGEGSWLTVV.

This clone was picked up a small number of times. The chain couples TRBV7-9 to TRBJ1-2, with D possibly TRBD1 on 5 matching bases. Germline CDR1 and CDR2: SEHNR and FQNEAQ (reference sequence). V was clipped by 7 bases and J by 8 bases, with 17 bases between them. The CDR3 contains 13 residues. CDR3 DNA: TGTGCCAGCACTCCGGAGGGGTTGAGCGGCTACACCTTC. Translation: CASTPEGLSGYTF.